The source of this T cell receptor (beta chain) is a study of human T cells and chemical hapten exposure. Turning to the study itself: Application of 0.01% DPC to the upper back was done by patch test, with a reading at 6 days.

TCRdb ran MiXCR on the RACE reads and lists one entry per CDR3 protein. Found here are 300,000 to 400,000 distinct CDR3 sequences, approximately 5% of them singletons; the top ten hold just over 2.5%. A remark on this clonotype: A much more abundant neighbour one base away suggests this may be a read error.

The CDR3 has 12 amino acids. The germline gives CDR1 SEHNR, CDR2 FQNEAQ (reference sequence). Between the trimmed V and J ends, which lost 3 bases and 4 bases, there was a span of 6 bases. Time point meaning: pre-sensitization, week 0. The treatment denotes: therapeutic diphenylcyclopropenone sensitization with weekly scalp DPC. Blood sampling occurred before each patch-test application. Donors were 18 to 70-year-old alopecia patients suitable for DPC. The authors' total RNA extraction used unfractionated whole blood. The sequencing here drew on whole blood, taken in connection with sensitization to the hapten diphenylcyclopropenone (DPC). V gene TRBV7-9 combines with J gene TRBJ1-1; unclear D gene. The receptor's source is a woman in her forties or fifties with alopecia areata. Some clones in this sample may be carry-over from other donors' samples. CDR3 amino acids: CASSFDGTEAFF. In DNA form, the CDR3 reads TGTGCCAGCAGCTTCGACGGCACTGAAGCTTTCTTT.